The clone carrying this TCR beta chain has just a few counts. The data belong to a study of human T cells and chemical hapten exposure. TCRdb recomputed calls from the RACE reads with MiXCR, one row per CDR3 protein. The sample contains a few hundred thousand distinct CDR3 sequences, under 6.5% of which appear only once. The time point here: patch test 2, 6 weeks after DPC sensitization. Noted treatment: therapeutic diphenylcyclopropenone sensitization with weekly scalp DPC. The study extracted total RNA from unfractionated whole blood. Trimming removed 4 bases at V and 3 bases at J, with 18 bases between. CDR3 length: 16 residues. Germline V lookup: CDR1 SGHRS, CDR2 YFSETQ.

The V and J genes are TRBV5-1 and TRBJ2-3, with D tentatively TRBD2 (6 bases). The receptor was isolated from a woman younger than 35 with alopecia areata. Some clones in this sample may be carry-over from other donors' samples. The specimen was whole blood, collected in connection with sensitization to the hapten diphenylcyclopropenone (DPC). The CDR3 loop is CASSTASAGLTDTQYF. The CDR3 DNA sequence: TGCGCCAGCAGCACCGCTTCCGCGGGGTTAACAGATACGCAGTATTTT.